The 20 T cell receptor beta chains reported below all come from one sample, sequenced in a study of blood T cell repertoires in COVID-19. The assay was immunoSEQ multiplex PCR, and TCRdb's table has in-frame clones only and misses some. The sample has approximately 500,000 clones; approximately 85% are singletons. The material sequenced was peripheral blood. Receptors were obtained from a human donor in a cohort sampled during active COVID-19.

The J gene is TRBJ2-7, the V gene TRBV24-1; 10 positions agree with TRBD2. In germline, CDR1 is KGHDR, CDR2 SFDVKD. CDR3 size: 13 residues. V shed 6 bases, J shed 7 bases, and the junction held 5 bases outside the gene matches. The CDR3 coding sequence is TGTGCCACCAGTCTAGCGGGAGCCGGGGAGCAGTACTTC. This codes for CATSLAGAGEQYF.

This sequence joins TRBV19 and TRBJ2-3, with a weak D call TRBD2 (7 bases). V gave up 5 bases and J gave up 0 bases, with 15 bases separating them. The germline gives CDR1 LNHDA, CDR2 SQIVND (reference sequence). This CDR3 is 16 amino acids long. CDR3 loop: CASSLPGGLSTDTQYF. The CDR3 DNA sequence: TGTGCCAGTAGTCTCCCCGGGGGGCTCAGCACAGATACGCAGTATTTT.

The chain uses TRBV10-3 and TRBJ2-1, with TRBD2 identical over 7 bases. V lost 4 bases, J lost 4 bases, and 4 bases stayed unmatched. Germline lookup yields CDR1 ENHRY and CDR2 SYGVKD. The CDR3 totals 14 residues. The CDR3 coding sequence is TGTGCCATCAGTGCAGCGGGACCTTACAATGAGCAGTTCTTC. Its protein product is CAISAAGPYNEQFF.

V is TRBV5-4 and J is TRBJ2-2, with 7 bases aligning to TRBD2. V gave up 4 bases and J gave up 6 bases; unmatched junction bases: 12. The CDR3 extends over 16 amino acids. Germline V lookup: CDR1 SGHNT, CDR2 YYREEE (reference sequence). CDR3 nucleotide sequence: TGTGCCAGCAGCCCCTTGGGGGGAGGGCCTTCCGGGGAGCTGTTTTTT. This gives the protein CASSPLGGGPSGELFF.

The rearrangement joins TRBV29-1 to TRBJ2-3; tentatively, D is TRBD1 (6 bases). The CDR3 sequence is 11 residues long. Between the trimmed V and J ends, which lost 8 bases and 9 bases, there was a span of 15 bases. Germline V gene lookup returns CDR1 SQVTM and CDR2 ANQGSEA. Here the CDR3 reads CSSESGDTQYF. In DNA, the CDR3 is TGCAGCTCTGAGTCAGGGGACACGCAGTATTTT.

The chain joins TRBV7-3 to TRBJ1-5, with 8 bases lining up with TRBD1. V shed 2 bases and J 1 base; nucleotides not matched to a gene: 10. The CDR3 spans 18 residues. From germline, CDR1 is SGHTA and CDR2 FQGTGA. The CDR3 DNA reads TGTGCCAGCAGCTTATTTGACAGGGGCCTTAGAAGCAATCAGCCCCAGCATTTT. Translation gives CASSLFDRGLRSNQPQHF. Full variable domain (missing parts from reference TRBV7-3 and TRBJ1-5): GAGVSQTPSNKVTEKGKYVELRCDPISGHTALYWYRQSLGQGPEFLIYFQGTGAADDSGLPNDRFFAVRPEGSVSTLKIQRTERGDSAVYLCASSLFDRGLRSNQPQHFGDGTRLSIL.

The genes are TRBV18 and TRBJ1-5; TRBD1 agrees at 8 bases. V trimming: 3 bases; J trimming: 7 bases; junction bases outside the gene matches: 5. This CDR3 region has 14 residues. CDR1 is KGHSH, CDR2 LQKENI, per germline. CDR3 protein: CASSPQDREQPQHF. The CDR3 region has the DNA TGTGCCAGCTCACCCCAGGACAGGGAGCAGCCCCAGCATTTT.

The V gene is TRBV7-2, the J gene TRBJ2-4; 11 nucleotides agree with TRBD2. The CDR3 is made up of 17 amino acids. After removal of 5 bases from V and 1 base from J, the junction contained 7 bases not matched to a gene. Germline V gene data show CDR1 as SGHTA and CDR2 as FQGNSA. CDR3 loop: CASSPYIAGGAKNIQYF. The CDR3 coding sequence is TGTGCCAGCAGCCCCTATATAGCGGGAGGGGCCAAAAACATTCAGTACTTC.

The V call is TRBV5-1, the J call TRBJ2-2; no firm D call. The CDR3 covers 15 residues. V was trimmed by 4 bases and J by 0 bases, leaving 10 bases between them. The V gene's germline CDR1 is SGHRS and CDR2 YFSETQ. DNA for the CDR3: TGCGCCAGCAGCCAAACGGGTACGAACACCGGGGAGCTGTTTTTT. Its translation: CASSQTGTNTGELFF.

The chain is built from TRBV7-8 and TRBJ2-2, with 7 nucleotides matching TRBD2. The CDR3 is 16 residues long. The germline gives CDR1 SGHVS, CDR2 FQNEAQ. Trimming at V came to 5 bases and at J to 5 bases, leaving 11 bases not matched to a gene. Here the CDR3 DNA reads TGTGCCAGCAGCCAGGTTCCGGGAGGAAAGACCGGGGAGCTGTTTTTT. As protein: CASSQVPGGKTGELFF.

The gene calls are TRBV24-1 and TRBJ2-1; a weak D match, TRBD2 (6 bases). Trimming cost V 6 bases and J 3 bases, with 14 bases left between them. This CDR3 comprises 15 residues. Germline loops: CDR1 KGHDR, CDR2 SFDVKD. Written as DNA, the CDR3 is TGTGCCACCAGTCAGGCGGCGGGGCACTACAATGAGCAGTTCTTC. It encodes CATSQAAGHYNEQFF.

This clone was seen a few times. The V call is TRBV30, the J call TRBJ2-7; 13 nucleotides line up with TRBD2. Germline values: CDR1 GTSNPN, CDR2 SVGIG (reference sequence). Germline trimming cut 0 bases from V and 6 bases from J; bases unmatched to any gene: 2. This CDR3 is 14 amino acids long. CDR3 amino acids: CAWSVGTSGAEQYF. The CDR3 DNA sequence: TGTGCCTGGAGTGTCGGGACTAGCGGGGCCGAGCAGTACTTC.

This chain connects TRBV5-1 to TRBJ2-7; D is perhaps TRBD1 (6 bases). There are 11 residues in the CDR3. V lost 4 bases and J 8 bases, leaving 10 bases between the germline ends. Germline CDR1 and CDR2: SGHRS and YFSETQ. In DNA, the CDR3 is TGCGCCAGCAGCGCGGACAGCCAGCAGTACTTC. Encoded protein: CASSADSQQYF.

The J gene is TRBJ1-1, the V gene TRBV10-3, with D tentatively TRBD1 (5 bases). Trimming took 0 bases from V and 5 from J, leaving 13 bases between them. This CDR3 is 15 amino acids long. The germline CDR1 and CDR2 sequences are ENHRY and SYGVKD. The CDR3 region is CAISESTRQYTEAFF. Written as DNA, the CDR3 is TGTGCCATCAGTGAGTCGACTCGACAGTATACTGAAGCTTTCTTT.

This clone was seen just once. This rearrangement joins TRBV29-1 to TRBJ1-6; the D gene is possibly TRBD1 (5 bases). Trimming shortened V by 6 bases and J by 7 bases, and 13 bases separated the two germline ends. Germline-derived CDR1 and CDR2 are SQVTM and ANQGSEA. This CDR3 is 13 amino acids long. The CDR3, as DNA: TGCAGCGTGCGGGGGGATGGGAATTCACCCCTCCACTTT. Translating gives CSVRGDGNSPLHF.

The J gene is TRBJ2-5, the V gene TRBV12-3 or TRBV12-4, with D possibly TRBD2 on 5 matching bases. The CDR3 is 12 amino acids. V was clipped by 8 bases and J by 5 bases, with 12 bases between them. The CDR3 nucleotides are TGTGCCAGCCGCTGGGGAGTGGAGACCCAGTACTTC. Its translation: CASRWGVETQYF.

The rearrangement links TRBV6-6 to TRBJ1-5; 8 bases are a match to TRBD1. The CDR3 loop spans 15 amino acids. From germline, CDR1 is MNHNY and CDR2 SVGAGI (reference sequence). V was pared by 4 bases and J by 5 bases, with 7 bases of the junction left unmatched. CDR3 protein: CASSFTSGGDQPQHF. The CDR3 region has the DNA TGTGCCAGCAGTTTCACCTCAGGGGGCGATCAGCCCCAGCATTTT.

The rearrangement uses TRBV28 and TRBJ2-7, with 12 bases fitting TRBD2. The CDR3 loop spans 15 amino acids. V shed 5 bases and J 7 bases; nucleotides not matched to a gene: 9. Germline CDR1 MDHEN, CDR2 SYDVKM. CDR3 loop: CASSRPSGRVREQYF. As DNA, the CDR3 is TGTGCCAGCAGTCGTCCTAGCGGGAGGGTGAGGGAGCAGTACTTC.

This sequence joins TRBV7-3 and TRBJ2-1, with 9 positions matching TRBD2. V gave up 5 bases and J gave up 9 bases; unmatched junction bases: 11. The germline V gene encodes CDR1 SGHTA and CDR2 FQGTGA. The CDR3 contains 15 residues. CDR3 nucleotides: TGTGCCAGCAGCCTTCCCTTAGCGGGAGTTGGTGAGCAGTTCTTC. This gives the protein CASSLPLAGVGEQFF.

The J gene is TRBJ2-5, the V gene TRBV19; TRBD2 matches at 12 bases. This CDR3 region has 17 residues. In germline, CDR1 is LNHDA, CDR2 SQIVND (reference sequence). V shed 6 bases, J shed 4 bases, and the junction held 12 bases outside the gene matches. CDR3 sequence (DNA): TGTGCCAGTAGCCGACAGACTAGCGGGAGTAGTCGAGAGACCCAGTACTTC. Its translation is CASSRQTSGSSRETQYF.